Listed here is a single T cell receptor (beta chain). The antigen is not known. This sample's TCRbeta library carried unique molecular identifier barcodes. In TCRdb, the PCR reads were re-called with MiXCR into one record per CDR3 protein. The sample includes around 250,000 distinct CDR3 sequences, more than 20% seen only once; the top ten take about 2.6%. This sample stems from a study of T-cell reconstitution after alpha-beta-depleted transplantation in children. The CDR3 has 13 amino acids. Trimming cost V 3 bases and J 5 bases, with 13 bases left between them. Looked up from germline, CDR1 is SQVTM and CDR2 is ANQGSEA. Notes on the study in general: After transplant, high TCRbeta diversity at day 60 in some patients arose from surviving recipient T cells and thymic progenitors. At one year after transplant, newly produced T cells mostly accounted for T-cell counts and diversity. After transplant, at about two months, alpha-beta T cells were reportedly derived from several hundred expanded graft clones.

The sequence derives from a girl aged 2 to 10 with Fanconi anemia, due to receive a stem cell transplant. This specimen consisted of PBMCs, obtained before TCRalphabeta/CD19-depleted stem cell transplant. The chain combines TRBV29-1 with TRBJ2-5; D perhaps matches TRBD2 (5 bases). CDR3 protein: CSVDWLASETQYF. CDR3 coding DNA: TGCAGCGTTGATTGGCTAGCTTCGGAGACCCAGTACTTC.